These 20 T cell receptor beta chains were all obtained from the same sample, sequenced in a study of patients and donors after allogeneic stem cell transplantation (dated by TCRdb to between 2020 and 2021). The library was obtained by RT-PCR. Sequencing relied on a NextSeq 550. TCRdb's own reprocessing of the public reads used fastp at Q25 and MiXCR and kept productive beta chains. Identical CDR3 protein sequences are pooled into one entry, listed with their most common genes and DNA. This sample comprises approximately 150,000 distinct CDR3 sequences, roughly 24% of them detected only once. Roughly a quarter of the sample rests with the top ten. The sequencing input was blood, either unsorted or a sorted T cell fraction (not recorded which). These receptors all stem from a human donor who was either an allogeneic HSCT recipient or a stem cell or donor lymphocyte infusion donor (not recorded which). It is not recorded whose cells these are; they may come from a transplant donor.

This clonotype came up a few times. This chain connects TRBV12-3 or TRBV12-4 to TRBJ1-1; maybe TRBD1 (6 bases). This CDR3 contains 13 residues. Trimming stripped 5 bases from V and 11 bases from J, with 18 bases between. Written as DNA, the CDR3 is TGTGCCAGCAGTCCGGGACAAGCTGTAGTGGCTTTCTTT. It translates to CASSPGQAVVAFF.

This clonotype was counted only a few times. The gene calls are TRBV5-1 and TRBJ1-1, with 8 positions matching TRBD1. V trimming: 7 bases; J trimming: 3 bases; junction bases outside the gene matches: 11. Germline values: CDR1 SGHRS, CDR2 YFSETQ. CDR3 length: 15 amino acids. CDR3 region: CASRSRQGRDTEAFF. CDR3 bases: TGCGCCAGCCGCTCTCGACAGGGGAGGGACACTGAAGCTTTCTTT.

The rearrangement links TRBV11-3 to TRBJ2-1; 7 positions match TRBD1. Germline V CDR1 and CDR2: SGHNT, YENEEA. V was pared by 1 base and J by 7 bases, with 10 bases of the junction left unmatched. This CDR3 spans 16 amino acids. DNA of the CDR3: TGTGCCAGCAGCTTAGGCGACAGGGTTCGGTTGAATGAGCAGTTCTTC. Translation gives CASSLGDRVRLNEQFF. Full variable domain (missing parts from reference TRBV11-3 and TRBJ2-1): EAGVVQSPRYKIIEKKQPVAFWCNPISGHNTLYWYLQNLGQGPELLIRYENEEAVDDSQLPKDRFSAERLKGVDSTLKIQPAELGDSAVYLCASSLGDRVRLNEQFFGPGTRLTVL.

This clonotype turned up a few times. J is TRBJ1-1 and V is TRBV27; D remains unclear. V shed 5 bases and J shed 8 bases, with 15 bases lying between them. This CDR3 spans 13 amino acids. The V gene's germline CDR1 is MNHEY and CDR2 SMNVEV (reference sequence). DNA for the CDR3: TGTGCCAGCAGTCGCAACCGGGAAACCGAAGCTTTCTTT. This translates into CASSRNRETEAFF.

This chain links TRBV6-2 or TRBV6-3 with TRBJ2-1; 7 bases are shared with TRBD2. V was pared by 4 bases and J by 9 bases, with 21 bases of the junction left unmatched. Per the germline V gene, CDR1 is MNHEY and CDR2 is SVGEGT. The CDR3 runs to 18 residues. CDR3 nucleotides: TGTGCCAGCAGTTCTCCATATGTGGTCCGGGAGGAAGTCGGTGAGCAGTTCTTC. This gives the protein CASSSPYVVREEVGEQFF.

The V gene is TRBV7-3, the J gene TRBJ2-3, with D possibly called TRBD1 or TRBD2 (6 bases each). Trimming cost V 2 bases and J 2 bases, with 11 bases left between them. This CDR3 comprises 15 residues. Germline V gives CDR1 SGHTA, CDR2 FQGTGA. Written as DNA, the CDR3 is TGTGCCAGCAGCTTACAAGGGGGGTACACAGATACGCAGTATTTT. Translated, it gives CASSLQGGYTDTQYF.

The chain carries TRBV7-2 and TRBJ2-2, with a tentative D call TRBD2 (7 bases). Trimming shortened V by 2 bases and J by 4 bases, and 8 bases separated the two germline ends. The CDR3 contains 14 residues. Germline V gene data show CDR1 as SGHTA and CDR2 as FQGNSA. In DNA form, the CDR3 reads TGTGCCAGCAGCTTACGGGGGGCCACCGGGGAGCTGTTTTTT. Translating it yields CASSLRGATGELFF. Full variable domain (missing parts from reference TRBV7-2 and TRBJ2-2): GAGVSQSPSNKVTEKGKDVELRCDPISGHTALYWYRQSLGQGLEFLIYFQGNSAPDKSGLPSDRFSAERTGGSVSTLTIQRTQQEDSAVYLCASSLRGATGELFFGEGSRLTVL.

This clonotype was observed a few times. The rearrangement joins TRBV7-9 to TRBJ2-3; 12 positions agree with TRBD2. Per the germline V gene, CDR1 is SEHNR and CDR2 is FQNEAQ (reference sequence). CDR3 length: 16 residues. The J segment lost 2 bases and the V segment lost 5 bases, leaving 5 bases of the junction unmatched. The DNA of the CDR3 is TGTGCCAGCAGCCCGGGGACTAGCGGGCACACAGATACGCAGTATTTT. It translates to CASSPGTSGHTDTQYF.

This clonotype was counted between two and nine times. The chain joins TRBV5-6 to TRBJ2-7; 10 bases are shared with TRBD1. CDR3 size: 16 residues. Germline values: CDR1 SGHDT, CDR2 YYEEEE. Trimming at V came to 1 base and at J to 3 bases, leaving 7 bases not matched to a gene. CDR3 DNA: TGTGCCAGCAGCTTGACCCGACAGGGGGCAGACTACGAGCAGTACTTC. Encoded protein: CASSLTRQGADYEQYF.

This clonotype was observed a handful of times. The chain carries TRBV5-1 and TRBJ1-1; tentative D call: TRBD1 (6 bases). Trimming shortened V by 6 bases and J by 0 bases, and 18 bases separated the two germline ends. Germline V gene data show CDR1 as SGHRS and CDR2 as YFSETQ. CDR3 length: 16 residues. The CDR3 coding sequence is TGCGCCAGCACGACCAGGGGCCTGGGCATGAACACTGAAGCTTTCTTT. Residues: CASTTRGLGMNTEAFF.

This clonotype has ten or more counts. V and J are TRBV7-2 and TRBJ1-6; D unresolved. CDR3 length: 17 residues. Germline lookup yields CDR1 SGHTA and CDR2 FQGNSA. V lost 4 bases and J 1 base, leaving 14 bases between the germline ends. DNA of the CDR3: TGTGCCAGCAGCTCCCTCGGACGGAGTTCCTATAATTCACCCCTCCACTTT. This sequence encodes CASSSLGRSSYNSPLHF.

This clonotype was counted once. The V and J genes are TRBV5-1 and TRBJ2-5; a possible D gene is TRBD2 (6 bases). The CDR3 spans 15 residues. Trimming removed 2 bases from V and 1 base from J, with 12 bases in between. The germline CDR1 and CDR2 sequences are SGHRS and YFSETQ. Written as DNA, the CDR3 is TGCGCCAGCAGCTTTGAGGCGGGGTTCCAAGAGACCCAGTACTTC. It specifies CASSFEAGFQETQYF.

At least ten counts were recorded for this clonotype. This chain uses TRBV15 with TRBJ1-2, with D uncertain. This CDR3 comprises 14 residues. Germline V gene sequence: CDR1 LNHNV, CDR2 YYDKDF (reference sequence). With 0 bases removed from V and 6 bases from J, the gap between germline ends came to 11 bases. The CDR3: CATSRDLLGDGYTF. In nucleotides, the CDR3 is TGTGCCACCAGCAGAGATCTCCTCGGGGATGGCTACACCTTC.

This clonotype has only a few counts. The rearrangement links TRBV14 to TRBJ1-2; D remains ambiguous. Germline CDR1 SGHDN, CDR2 FVKESK. V shed 3 bases and J shed 4 bases, with 18 bases lying between them. This CDR3 spans 16 amino acids. This CDR3 reads CASSHTAMTFFYGYTF. Here the CDR3 DNA reads TGTGCCAGCAGCCACACTGCGATGACCTTCTTCTATGGCTACACCTTC. Full variable domain (remainder filled in from reference TRBV14 and TRBJ1-2): EAGVTQFPSHSVIEKGQTVTLRCDPISGHDNLYWYRRVMGKEIKFLLHFVKESKQDESGMPNNRFLAERTGGTYSTLKVQPAELEDSGVYFCASSHTAMTFFYGYTFGSGTRLTVV.

The chain couples TRBV15 to TRBJ1-1, with D perhaps matching TRBD1 (5 bases). This CDR3 has 15 residues. V was clipped by 3 bases and J by 2 bases, with 13 bases between them. Germline CDR1 and CDR2: LNHNV and YYDKDF (reference sequence). The CDR3 reads CATSSNTGGNTEAFF. The DNA of the CDR3 is TGTGCCACCAGCAGCAATACCGGGGGAAACACTGAAGCTTTCTTT.

This clonotype was seen a single time. V is TRBV12-3 or TRBV12-4 and J is TRBJ2-3; 7 positions agree with TRBD2. V shed 6 bases and J 2 bases; nucleotides not matched to a gene: 5. This CDR3 is built from 14 residues. The CDR3 here is CASSERGYTDTQYF. In nucleotides, the CDR3 is TGTGCCAGCAGCGAGCGGGGATACACAGATACGCAGTATTTT.

This clonotype was observed a handful of times. The gene calls are TRBV5-6 and TRBJ1-3, with D tentatively TRBD1 (6 bases). This CDR3 comprises 14 residues. CDR1 and CDR2 (germline): SGHDT, YYEEEE. V was clipped by 4 bases and J by 1 base, with 9 bases between them. The CDR3 region is CASSLTGSGNTIYF. Written as DNA, the CDR3 is TGTGCCAGCAGCCTTACAGGGTCTGGAAACACCATATATTTT.

This rearrangement joins TRBV20-1 to TRBJ1-4; possibly TRBD1 for D (5 bases). The V end lost 6 bases, the J end lost 4 bases, and 12 bases lay between the germline ends. The CDR3 contains 13 residues. Germline V gives CDR1 DFQATT, CDR2 SNEGSKA (reference sequence). The DNA for the CDR3 is TGCAGTGCCACGTCGGGGGTTAATGAAAAACTGTTTTTT. Translating gives CSATSGVNEKLFF.

The rearrangement uses TRBV3-1 and TRBJ2-2; possibly TRBD1 for D (6 bases). CDR1 LGHDT and CDR2 YNNKEL come from the germline V gene (reference sequence). V lost 2 bases and J lost 7, with 11 bases in between. This CDR3 spans 14 amino acids. CDR3 loop: CASSQIQGVGELFF. In nucleotides, the CDR3 is TGTGCCAGCAGCCAAATACAGGGCGTCGGGGAGCTGTTTTTT.

V and J are TRBV10-3 and TRBJ2-2; TRBD1 might be the D (5 bases). Germline V gene sequence: CDR1 ENHRY, CDR2 SYGVKD. The CDR3 is 14 residues long. Trimming left V 2 bases short and J 5 bases short, with 9 bases between. This CDR3 reads CAISEGASTGELFF. In DNA form, the CDR3 reads TGTGCCATCAGTGAGGGGGCAAGTACCGGGGAGCTGTTTTTT.